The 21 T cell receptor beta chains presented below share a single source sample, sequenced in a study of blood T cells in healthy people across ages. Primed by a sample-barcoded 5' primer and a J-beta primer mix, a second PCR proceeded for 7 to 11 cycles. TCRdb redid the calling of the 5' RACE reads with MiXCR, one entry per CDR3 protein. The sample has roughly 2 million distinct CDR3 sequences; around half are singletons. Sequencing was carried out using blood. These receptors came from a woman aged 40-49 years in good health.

The CDR3 is CASSLNGDEKLFF. The CDR3 nucleotides read TGTGCCAGCAGCTTAAATGGGGATGAAAAACTGTTTTTT. The V gene is TRBV7-2, the J gene TRBJ1-4; D not certain. CDR3 length: 13 amino acids. Germline V CDR1 and CDR2: SGHTA, FQGNSA. The V end was cut by 2 bases, the J end by 6 bases, with 7 bases between.

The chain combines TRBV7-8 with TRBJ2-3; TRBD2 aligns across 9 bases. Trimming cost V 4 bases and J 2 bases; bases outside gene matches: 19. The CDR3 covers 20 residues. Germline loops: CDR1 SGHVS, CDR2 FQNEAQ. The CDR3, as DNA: TGTGCCAGCAGCTATAGGAGCCCTGGGGGACTAGCCCTATCCACAGATACGCAGTATTTT. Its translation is CASSYRSPGGLALSTDTQYF.

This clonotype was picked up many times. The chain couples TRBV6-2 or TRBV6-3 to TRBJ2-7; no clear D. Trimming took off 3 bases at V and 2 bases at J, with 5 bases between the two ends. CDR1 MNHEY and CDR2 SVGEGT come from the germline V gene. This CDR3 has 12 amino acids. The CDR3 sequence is CASSYQPYEQYF. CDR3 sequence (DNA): TGTGCCAGCAGTTATCAACCCTACGAGCAGTACTTC.

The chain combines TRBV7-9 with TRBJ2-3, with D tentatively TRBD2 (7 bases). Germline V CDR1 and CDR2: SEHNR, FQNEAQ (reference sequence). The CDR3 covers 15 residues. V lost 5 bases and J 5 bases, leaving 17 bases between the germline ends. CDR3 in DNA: TGTGCCAGCAGCCGGGGGGACCAGACAGGAGATACGCAGTATTTT. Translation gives CASSRGDQTGDTQYF.

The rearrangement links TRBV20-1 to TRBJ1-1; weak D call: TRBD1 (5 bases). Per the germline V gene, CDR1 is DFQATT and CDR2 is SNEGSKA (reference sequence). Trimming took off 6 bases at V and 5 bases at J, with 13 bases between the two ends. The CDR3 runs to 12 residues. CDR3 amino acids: CSARAGRTEAFF. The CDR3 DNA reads TGCAGTGCCAGGGCCGGACGGACTGAAGCTTTCTTT.

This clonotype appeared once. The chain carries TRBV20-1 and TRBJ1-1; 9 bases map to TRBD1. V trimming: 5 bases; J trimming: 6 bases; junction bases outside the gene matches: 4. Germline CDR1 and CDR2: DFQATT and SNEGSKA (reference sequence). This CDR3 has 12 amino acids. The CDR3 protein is CSAEQGASEAFF. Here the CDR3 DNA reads TGCAGTGCTGAACAGGGGGCCTCTGAAGCTTTCTTT.

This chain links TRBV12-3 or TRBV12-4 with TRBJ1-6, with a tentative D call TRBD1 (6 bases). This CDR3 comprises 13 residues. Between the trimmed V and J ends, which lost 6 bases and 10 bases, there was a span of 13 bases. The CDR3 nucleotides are TGTGCCAGCAGGGGACGACAGGTCTCACCCCTCCACTTT. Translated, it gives CASRGRQVSPLHF.

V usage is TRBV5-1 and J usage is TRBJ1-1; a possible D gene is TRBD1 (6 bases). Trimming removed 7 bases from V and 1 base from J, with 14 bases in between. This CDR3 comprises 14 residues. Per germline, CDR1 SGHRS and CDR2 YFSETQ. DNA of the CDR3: TGCGCCAGCTTTCCCGGACAGCCGAACACTGAAGCTTTCTTT. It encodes CASFPGQPNTEAFF.

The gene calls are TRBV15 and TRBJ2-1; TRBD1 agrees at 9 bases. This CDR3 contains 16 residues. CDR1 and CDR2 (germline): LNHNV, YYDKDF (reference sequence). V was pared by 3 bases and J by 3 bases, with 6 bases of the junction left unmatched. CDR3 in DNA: TGTGCCACCAGCAGGGACAGGGGCTATGACTACAATGAGCAGTTCTTC. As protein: CATSRDRGYDYNEQFF.

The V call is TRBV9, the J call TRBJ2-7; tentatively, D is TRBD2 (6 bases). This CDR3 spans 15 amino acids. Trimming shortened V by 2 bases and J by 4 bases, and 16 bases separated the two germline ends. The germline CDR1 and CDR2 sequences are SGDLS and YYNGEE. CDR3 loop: CASSVTGTGGYEQYF. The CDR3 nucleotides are TGTGCCAGCAGCGTCACCGGGACCGGGGGTTACGAGCAGTACTTC.

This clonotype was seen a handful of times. CDR3: CASSLRPGSYSYEQYF. The CDR3 DNA sequence: TGTGCCAGCAGCTTAAGGCCAGGGAGTTACTCCTACGAGCAGTACTTC. V and J are TRBV11-1 and TRBJ2-7; D may match TRBD1 or TRBD2 (5 bases each). This CDR3 has 16 amino acids. The V end was cut by 2 bases, the J end by 0 bases, with 14 bases between. Germline V CDR1 and CDR2: SGHAT, FQDESV (reference sequence).

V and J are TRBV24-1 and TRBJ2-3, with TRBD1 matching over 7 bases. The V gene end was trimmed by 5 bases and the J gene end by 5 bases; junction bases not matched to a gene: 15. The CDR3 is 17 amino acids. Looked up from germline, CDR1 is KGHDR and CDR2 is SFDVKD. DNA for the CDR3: TGTGCCACCAGTGTCGGGACAGCATCGGGATCCGGAGATACGCAGTATTTT. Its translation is CATSVGTASGSGDTQYF.

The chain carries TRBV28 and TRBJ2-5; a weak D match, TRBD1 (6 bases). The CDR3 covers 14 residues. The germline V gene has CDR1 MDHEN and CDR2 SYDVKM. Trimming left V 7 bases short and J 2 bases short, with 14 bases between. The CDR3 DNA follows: TGTGCCAGCATGTGGGACACGGGACAAGAGACCCAGTACTTC. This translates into CASMWDTGQETQYF.

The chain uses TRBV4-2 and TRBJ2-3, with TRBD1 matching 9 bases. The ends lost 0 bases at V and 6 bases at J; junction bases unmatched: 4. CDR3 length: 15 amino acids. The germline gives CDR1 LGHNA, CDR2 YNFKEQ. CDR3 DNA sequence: TGTGCCAGCAGCCAAGAGGGACAGGGAACTGATACGCAGTATTTT. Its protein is CASSQEGQGTDTQYF.

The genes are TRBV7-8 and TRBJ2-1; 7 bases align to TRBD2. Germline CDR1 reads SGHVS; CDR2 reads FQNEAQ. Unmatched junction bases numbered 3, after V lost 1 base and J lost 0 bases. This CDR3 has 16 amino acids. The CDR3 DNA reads TGTGCCAGCAGCTTAGACGGACTAGGCTCCTACAATGAGCAGTTCTTC. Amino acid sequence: CASSLDGLGSYNEQFF.

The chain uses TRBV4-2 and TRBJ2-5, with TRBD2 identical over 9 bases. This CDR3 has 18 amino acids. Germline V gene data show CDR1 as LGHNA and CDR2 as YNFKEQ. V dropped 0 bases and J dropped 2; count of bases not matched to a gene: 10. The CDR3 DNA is TGTGCCAGCAGCCAAGATCTGTCCAGCGGGGGGAGACAAGAGACCCAGTACTTC. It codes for CASSQDLSSGGRQETQYF.

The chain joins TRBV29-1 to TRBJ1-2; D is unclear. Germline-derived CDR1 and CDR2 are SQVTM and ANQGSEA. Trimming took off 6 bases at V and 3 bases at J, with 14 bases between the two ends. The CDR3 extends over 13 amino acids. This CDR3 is CSVTPSTDYGYTF. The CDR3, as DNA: TGCAGCGTCACCCCCTCCACCGACTATGGCTACACCTTC.

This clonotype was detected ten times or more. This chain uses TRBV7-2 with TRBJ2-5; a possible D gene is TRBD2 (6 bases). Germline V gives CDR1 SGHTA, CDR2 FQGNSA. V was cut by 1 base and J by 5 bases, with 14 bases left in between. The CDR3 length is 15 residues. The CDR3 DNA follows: TGTGCCAGCAGCTTAGATGCTAGCGCTAGTGAGACCCAGTACTTC. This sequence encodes CASSLDASASETQYF.

In nucleotides, the CDR3 is TGTGCCAGCAGCCCGTGGATGCGCTATGGCTACACCTTC. It codes for CASSPWMRYGYTF. The J gene is TRBJ1-2, the V gene TRBV7-2, with D uncertain. Germline V gene data show CDR1 as SGHTA and CDR2 as FQGNSA. This CDR3 has 13 amino acids. V was trimmed by 5 bases and J by 4 bases, leaving 11 bases between them. The whole variable domain, filled in from reference TRBV7-2 and TRBJ1-2, reads GAGVSQSPSNKVTEKGKDVELRCDPISGHTALYWYRQSLGQGLEFLIYFQGNSAPDKSGLPSDRFSAERTGGSVSTLTIQRTQQEDSAVYLCASSPWMRYGYTFGSGTRLTVV.

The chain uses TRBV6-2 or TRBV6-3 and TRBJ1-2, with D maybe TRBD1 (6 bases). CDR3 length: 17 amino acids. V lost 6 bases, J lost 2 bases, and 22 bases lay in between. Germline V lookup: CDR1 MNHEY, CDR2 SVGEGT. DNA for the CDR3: TGTGCCAGCAGCCGAAGACACAAGACAGGAGTGAACTATGGCTACACCTTC. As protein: CASSRRHKTGVNYGYTF.

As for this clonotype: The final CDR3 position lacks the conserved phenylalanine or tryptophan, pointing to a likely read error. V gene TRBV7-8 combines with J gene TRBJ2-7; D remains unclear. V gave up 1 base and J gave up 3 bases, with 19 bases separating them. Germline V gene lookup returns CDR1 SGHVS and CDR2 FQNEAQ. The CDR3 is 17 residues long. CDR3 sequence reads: CASSLDSLRDGVYEQYI. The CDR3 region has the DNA TGTGCCAGCAGCTTAGACTCCTTAAGGGATGGGGTCTACGAGCAGTACATC.